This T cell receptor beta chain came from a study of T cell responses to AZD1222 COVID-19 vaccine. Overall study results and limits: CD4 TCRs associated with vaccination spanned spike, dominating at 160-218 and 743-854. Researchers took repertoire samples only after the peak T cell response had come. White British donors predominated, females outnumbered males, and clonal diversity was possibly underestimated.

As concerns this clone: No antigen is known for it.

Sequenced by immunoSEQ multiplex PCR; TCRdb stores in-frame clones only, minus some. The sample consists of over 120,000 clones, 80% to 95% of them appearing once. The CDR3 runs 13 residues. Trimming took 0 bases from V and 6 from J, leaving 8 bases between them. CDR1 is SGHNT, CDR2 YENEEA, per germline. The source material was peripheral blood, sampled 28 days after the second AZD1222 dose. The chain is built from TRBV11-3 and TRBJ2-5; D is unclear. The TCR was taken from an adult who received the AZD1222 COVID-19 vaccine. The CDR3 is CASSLDEQQTQYF. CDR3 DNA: TGTGCCAGCAGCTTAGATGAACAGCAGACCCAGTACTTC.